The 11 T cell receptor beta chains listed next were all sequenced from one sample in a study of blood T cell repertoires in COVID-19. Measured with immunoSEQ multiplex PCR; TCRdb has only the in-frame clones, and not every one. This sample has 150,000 to 200,000 clones, with about 80% found just once. Specimen: peripheral blood. The receptors originated from a woman in her 50s with active or convalescent COVID-19.

The chain links TRBV2 to TRBJ2-3; 8 positions match TRBD2. This CDR3 is built from 14 residues. The ends lost 5 bases at V and 5 bases at J; junction bases unmatched: 6. Germline lookup yields CDR1 SNHLY and CDR2 FYNNEI. The CDR3 region has the DNA TGTGCCAGCAGTCGGGGGGGCGAAGAAGATACGCAGTATTTT. Translated: CASSRGGEEDTQYF.

The chain links TRBV11-3 to TRBJ2-7; a weak D match, TRBD1 (7 bases). Looked up from germline, CDR1 is SGHNT and CDR2 is YENEEA. With 4 bases removed from V and 7 bases from J, the gap between germline ends came to 17 bases. The CDR3 has 14 residues. The CDR3: CASSSGTAEGEQYF. CDR3 DNA: TGTGCCAGCAGCTCAGGGACAGCGGAGGGGGAGCAGTACTTC. Filled out from reference TRBV11-3 and TRBJ2-7, the complete variable domain reads EAGVVQSPRYKIIEKKQPVAFWCNPISGHNTLYWYLQNLGQGPELLIRYENEEAVDDSQLPKDRFSAERLKGVDSTLKIQPAELGDSAVYLCASSSGTAEGEQYFGPGTRLTVT.

V usage is TRBV27 and J usage is TRBJ1-1, with D possibly matching TRBD1 (6 bases). This CDR3 spans 13 amino acids. The germline V gene has CDR1 MNHEY and CDR2 SMNVEV (reference sequence). Trimming shortened V by 7 bases and J by 4 bases, and 13 bases separated the two germline ends. The CDR3 coding sequence is TGTGCCAGCAAGGGGGGGCTGGTCACTGAAGCTTTCTTT. Protein product: CASKGGLVTEAFF.

This chain uses TRBV7-3 with TRBJ2-2; 8 bases agree with TRBD1. V was pared by 3 bases and J by 6 bases, with 6 bases of the junction left unmatched. This CDR3 is 15 amino acids long. Per the germline V gene, CDR1 is SGHTA and CDR2 is FQGTGA. DNA of the CDR3: TGTGCCAGCAGCTTCCGGAAACAGGGGGCCGGGGAGCTGTTTTTT. This translates into CASSFRKQGAGELFF.

V gene TRBV19 combines with J gene TRBJ2-5, with D perhaps matching TRBD2 (6 bases). Germline V CDR1 and CDR2: LNHDA, SQIVND (reference sequence). The CDR3 is made up of 14 amino acids. Trimming stripped 3 bases from V and 3 bases from J, with 11 bases between. DNA for the CDR3: TGTGCCAGTAGTATGTCCTTAGCGGAAGAGACCCAGTACTTC. The encoded protein is CASSMSLAEETQYF.

V is TRBV6-5 and J is TRBJ2-7; D is unclear. Germline V gives CDR1 MNHEY, CDR2 SVGAGI. There are 11 residues in the CDR3. The ends were cut back, 6 bases at V and 4 bases at J, with 7 bases in the middle. The CDR3 nucleotides read TGTGCCAGCAGGAAGAGGTACGAGCAGTACTTC. Protein sequence: CASRKRYEQYF.

This sequence joins TRBV6-6 and TRBJ2-1; D is ambiguous. Germline V gene lookup returns CDR1 MNHNY and CDR2 SVGAGI (reference sequence). The CDR3 runs to 15 residues. The V and J ends lost 6 bases and 5 bases respectively, with 17 bases between them. CDR3 DNA sequence: TGTGCCAGCAGCCCCGGAGCCCTTAGGAACAATGAGCAGTTCTTC. As protein: CASSPGALRNNEQFF.

The rearrangement links TRBV5-1 to TRBJ1-4; D call uncertain. Trimming took off 0 bases at V and 6 bases at J, with 6 bases between the two ends. This CDR3 is 13 amino acids long. Germline CDR1 and CDR2: SGHRS and YFSETQ. This chain's CDR3 is CASSLEQDEKLFF. The CDR3 bases are TGCGCCAGCAGCTTGGAGCAGGATGAAAAACTGTTTTTT. The whole variable domain, remainder taken from reference TRBV5-1 and TRBJ1-4, is KAGVTQTPRYLIKTRGQQVTLSCSPISGHRSVSWYQQTPGQGLQFLFEYFSETQRNKGNFPGRFSGRQFSNSRSEMNVSTLELGDSALYLCASSLEQDEKLFFGSGTQLSVL.

V and J are TRBV19 and TRBJ1-5; possibly TRBD1 for D (6 bases). The CDR3 contains 14 residues. Germline-derived CDR1 and CDR2 are LNHDA and SQIVND (reference sequence). V was trimmed by 4 bases and J by 5 bases, leaving 12 bases between them. The CDR3: CASSSRDTDQPQHF. The CDR3 DNA is TGTGCCAGTAGTAGCCGGGACACCGATCAGCCCCAGCATTTT.

This clone turned up a few times. Relative to the germline gene, one junction end is altered; a read error may explain this. The chain has TRBV7-9 and TRBJ1-2; no definite D call. This CDR3 is built from 14 residues. Per the germline V gene, CDR1 is SEHNR and CDR2 is FQNEAQ (reference sequence). CDR3 protein: CASSLAMDGGGYTF. The CDR3 DNA is TGTGCCAGCAGCCTAGCTATGGATGGCGGTGGCTACACCTTC. Together with reference TRBV7-9 and TRBJ1-2, the CDR3 gives the full variable domain: DTGVSQNPRHKITKRGQNVTFRCDPISEHNRLYWYRQTLGQGPEFLTYFQNEAQLEKSRLLSDRFSAERPKGSFSTLEIQRTEQGDSAMYLCASSLAMDGGGYTFGSGTRLTVV.

This sequence joins TRBV28 and TRBJ2-3; no clear D gene. This CDR3 has 14 residues. The germline CDR1 and CDR2 sequences are MDHEN and SYDVKM. Deletions cut 7 bases from V and 1 base from J, with 12 bases between. CDR3 in DNA: TGTGCCAGCACCAAGCCCGGTGGCACAGATACGCAGTATTTT. Residues: CASTKPGGTDTQYF.